The 9 T cell receptor beta chains listed next were all sequenced from one sample in a study of cytomegalovirus exposure and HLA in healthy donors. 60 Vbeta and 13 Jbeta primers were used in PCR. TCRdb's copy holds only in-frame clones and misses some; the assay was immunoSEQ multiplex PCR. Among fewer than 250,000 clones, roughly 77% were seen once, and the ten largest hold around 1.5%. Sequenced input: PBMCs. The receptors were sampled from a woman aged 45-59 years in good health and CMV-seronegative.

The count of this clone is one. The chain employs TRBV5-8 and TRBJ2-3; weak D call: TRBD2 (6 bases). There are 14 residues in the CDR3. The V gene lost 0 bases and the J gene lost 1 base, with 6 bases spanning the gap. CDR1 and CDR2 from the germline V gene are SGHTS and YDEGEE. The CDR3 spells CASSLGGGTDTQYF. The CDR3 region has the DNA TGTGCCAGCAGCTTGGGCGGGGGCACAGATACGCAGTATTTT.

The chain has TRBV18 and TRBJ1-1, with TRBD1 as a possible D gene (5 bases). CDR1 KGHSH and CDR2 LQKENI come from the germline V gene. The V gene lost 4 bases and the J gene lost 4 bases, with 10 bases spanning the gap. The CDR3 is 13 residues long. CDR3: CASSRGESTEAFF. As DNA, the CDR3 is TGTGCCAGCTCACGGGGGGAGAGCACTGAAGCTTTCTTT.

J is TRBJ2-7 and V is TRBV7-2; D not certain. The CDR3 is 14 amino acids. Germline V gene lookup returns CDR1 SGHTA and CDR2 FQGNSA. Trimming cost V 5 bases and J 3 bases, with 14 bases left between them. CDR3 residues: CASSPRASLYEQYF. The CDR3 nucleotides are TGTGCCAGCAGCCCCCGAGCTAGTCTCTACGAGCAGTACTTC.

The rearrangement links TRBV29-1 to TRBJ2-1, with TRBD2 identical over 7 bases. The CDR3 length is 14 residues. Germline V gives CDR1 SQVTM, CDR2 ANQGSEA. With V trimmed by 6 bases and J by 9 bases, 14 bases remained unmatched. The CDR3 spells CSVGLRLASGEQFF. The CDR3 bases are TGCAGCGTGGGCCTGCGACTAGCATCGGGTGAGCAGTTCTTC.

The chain recombines TRBV12-5 with TRBJ1-1; possible D gene TRBD1, 6 bases. The germline V gene has CDR1 LGHNT and CDR2 FRNRAP. V shed 4 bases and J shed 3 bases, with 12 bases lying between them. This CDR3 spans 14 amino acids. In DNA form, the CDR3 reads TGTGCTAGTGGTTCCCAGGGGTCGTACACTGAAGCTTTCTTT. Translated: CASGSQGSYTEAFF.

V and J are TRBV10-3 and TRBJ2-7, with 7 bases that match TRBD2. Looked up from germline, CDR1 is ENHRY and CDR2 is SYGVKD. The CDR3 is 22 residues long. Trimming removed 2 bases from V and 0 bases from J; junction bases left unmatched: 25. The CDR3 is CAISEPFAGATTATHSSYEQYF. The CDR3 coding sequence is TGTGCCATCAGTGAGCCCTTTGCGGGAGCCACAACGGCCACGCACAGCTCCTACGAGCAGTACTTC.

The chain employs TRBV19 and TRBJ2-1; TRBD2 matches at 11 bases. With 5 bases clipped from V and 4 bases from J, the junction kept 10 bases outside the gene matches. The germline CDR1 and CDR2 sequences are LNHDA and SQIVND (reference sequence). The CDR3 contains 17 residues. CDR3 in DNA: TGTGCCAGTAGTCGAAACCCGGGACTAGCGGAGTACAATGAGCAGTTCTTC. Amino acid sequence: CASSRNPGLAEYNEQFF.

The chain employs TRBV15 and TRBJ2-7; 8 nucleotides align to TRBD1. Germline V lookup: CDR1 LNHNV, CDR2 YYDKDF (reference sequence). V shed 5 bases, J shed 3 bases, and the junction held 12 bases outside the gene matches. There are 16 residues in the CDR3. CDR3 residues: CATSSLPGQVNYEQYF. CDR3 DNA sequence: TGTGCCACCAGCTCCCTCCCGGGACAGGTGAACTACGAGCAGTACTTC.

The J gene is TRBJ1-4, the V gene TRBV7-9, with D perhaps TRBD1 (6 bases). Deletions cut 5 bases from V and 5 bases from J, with 15 bases between. Germline V gene sequence: CDR1 SEHNR, CDR2 FQNEAQ (reference sequence). The CDR3 contains 15 residues. CDR3 in amino acids: CASSSQGQENEKLFF. CDR3 DNA: TGTGCCAGCAGCAGCCAGGGACAAGAAAATGAAAAACTGTTTTTT.